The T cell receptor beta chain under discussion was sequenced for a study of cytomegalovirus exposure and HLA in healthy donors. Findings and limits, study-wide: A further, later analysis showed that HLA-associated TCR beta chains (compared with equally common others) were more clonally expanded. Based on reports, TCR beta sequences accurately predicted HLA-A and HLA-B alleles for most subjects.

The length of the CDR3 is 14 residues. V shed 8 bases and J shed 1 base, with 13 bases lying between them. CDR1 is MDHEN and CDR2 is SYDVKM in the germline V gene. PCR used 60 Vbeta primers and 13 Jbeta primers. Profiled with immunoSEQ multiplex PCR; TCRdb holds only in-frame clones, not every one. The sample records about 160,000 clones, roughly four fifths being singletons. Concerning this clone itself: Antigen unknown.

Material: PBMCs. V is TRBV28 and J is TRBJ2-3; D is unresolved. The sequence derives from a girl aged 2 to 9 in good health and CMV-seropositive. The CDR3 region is CASASGLGTDTQYF. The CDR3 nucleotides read TGTGCCAGCGCCTCCGGGTTGGGCACAGATACGCAGTATTTT.